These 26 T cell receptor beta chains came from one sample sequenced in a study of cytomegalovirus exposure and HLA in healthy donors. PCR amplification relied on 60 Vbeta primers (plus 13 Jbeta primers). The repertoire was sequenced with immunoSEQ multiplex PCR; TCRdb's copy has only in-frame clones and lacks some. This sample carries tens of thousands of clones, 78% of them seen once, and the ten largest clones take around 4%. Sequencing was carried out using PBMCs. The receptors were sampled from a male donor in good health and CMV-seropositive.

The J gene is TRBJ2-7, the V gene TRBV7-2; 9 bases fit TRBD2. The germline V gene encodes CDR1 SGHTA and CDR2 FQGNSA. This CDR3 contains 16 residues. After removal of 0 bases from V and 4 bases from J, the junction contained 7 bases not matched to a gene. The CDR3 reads CASSLAVAGDIYEQYF. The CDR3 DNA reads TGTGCCAGCAGCTTAGCGGTAGCGGGGGATATATACGAGCAGTACTTC.

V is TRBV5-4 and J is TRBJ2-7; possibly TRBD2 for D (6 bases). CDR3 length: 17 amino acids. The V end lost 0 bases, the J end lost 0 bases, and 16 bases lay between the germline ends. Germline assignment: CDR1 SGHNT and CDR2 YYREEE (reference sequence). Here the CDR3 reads CASSLDGRRGSSYEQYF. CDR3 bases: TGTGCCAGCAGCTTGGACGGGAGACGGGGAAGCTCCTACGAGCAGTACTTC.

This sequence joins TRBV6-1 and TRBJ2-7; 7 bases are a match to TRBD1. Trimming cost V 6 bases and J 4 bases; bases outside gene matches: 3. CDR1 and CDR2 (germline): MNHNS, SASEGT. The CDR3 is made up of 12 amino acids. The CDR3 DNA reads TGTGCCAGCAGCATGACAGGGTACGAGCAGTACTTC. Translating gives CASSMTGYEQYF.

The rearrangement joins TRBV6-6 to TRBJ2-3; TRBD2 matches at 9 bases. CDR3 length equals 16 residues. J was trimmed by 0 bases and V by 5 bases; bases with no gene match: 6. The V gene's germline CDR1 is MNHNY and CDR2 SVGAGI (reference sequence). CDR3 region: CASSPRLAASTDTQYF. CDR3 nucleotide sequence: TGTGCCAGCAGTCCTCGACTAGCGGCAAGCACAGATACGCAGTATTTT.

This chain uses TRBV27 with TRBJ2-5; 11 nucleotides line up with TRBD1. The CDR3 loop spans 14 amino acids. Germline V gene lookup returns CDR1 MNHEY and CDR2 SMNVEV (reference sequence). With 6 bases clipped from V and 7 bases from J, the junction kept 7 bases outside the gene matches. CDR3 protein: CASSGQGALGTQYF. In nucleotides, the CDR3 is TGTGCCAGCAGCGGACAGGGGGCCCTAGGGACCCAGTACTTC.

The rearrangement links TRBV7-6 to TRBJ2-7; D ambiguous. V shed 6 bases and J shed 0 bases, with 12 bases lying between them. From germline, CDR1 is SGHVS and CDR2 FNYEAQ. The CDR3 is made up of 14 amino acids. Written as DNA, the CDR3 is TGTGCCAGCAGGCAGGCAACAAACTCCTACGAGCAGTACTTC. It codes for CASRQATNSYEQYF.

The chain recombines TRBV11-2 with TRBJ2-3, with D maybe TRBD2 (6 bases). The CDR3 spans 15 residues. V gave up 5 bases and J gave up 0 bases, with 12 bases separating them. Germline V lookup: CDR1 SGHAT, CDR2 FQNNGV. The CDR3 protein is CASSVGTFSTDTQYF. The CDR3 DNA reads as TGTGCCAGCAGCGTCGGGACTTTTAGCACAGATACGCAGTATTTT.

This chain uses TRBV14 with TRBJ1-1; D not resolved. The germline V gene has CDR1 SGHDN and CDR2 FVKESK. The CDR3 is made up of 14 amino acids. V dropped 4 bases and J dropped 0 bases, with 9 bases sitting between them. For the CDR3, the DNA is TGTGCCAGCAGCCTCGCAGGAATGAACACTGAAGCTTTCTTT. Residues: CASSLAGMNTEAFF. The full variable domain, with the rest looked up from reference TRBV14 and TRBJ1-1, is EAGVTQFPSHSVIEKGQTVTLRCDPISGHDNLYWYRRVMGKEIKFLLHFVKESKQDESGMPNNRFLAERTGGTYSTLKVQPAELEDSGVYFCASSLAGMNTEAFFGQGTRLTVV.

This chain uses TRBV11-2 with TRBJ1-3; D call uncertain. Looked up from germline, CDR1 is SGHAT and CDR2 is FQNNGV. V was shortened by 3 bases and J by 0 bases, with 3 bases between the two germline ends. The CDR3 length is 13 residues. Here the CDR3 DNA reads TGTGCCAGCAGCTTCGTCTCTGGAAACACCATATATTTT. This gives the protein CASSFVSGNTIYF.

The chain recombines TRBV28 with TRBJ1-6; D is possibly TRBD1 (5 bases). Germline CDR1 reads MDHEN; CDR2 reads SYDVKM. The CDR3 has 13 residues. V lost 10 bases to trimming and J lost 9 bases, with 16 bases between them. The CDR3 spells CATSRTLGSPLHF. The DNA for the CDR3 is TGTGCCACCTCTCGGACATTAGGTTCACCCCTCCACTTT.

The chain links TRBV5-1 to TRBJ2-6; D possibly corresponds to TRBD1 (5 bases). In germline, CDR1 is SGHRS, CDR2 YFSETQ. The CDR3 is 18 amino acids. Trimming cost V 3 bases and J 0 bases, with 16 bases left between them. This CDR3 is CASSSTRRDSSGANVLTF. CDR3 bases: TGCGCCAGCAGCTCTACAAGAAGAGACAGCTCTGGGGCCAACGTCCTGACTTTC.

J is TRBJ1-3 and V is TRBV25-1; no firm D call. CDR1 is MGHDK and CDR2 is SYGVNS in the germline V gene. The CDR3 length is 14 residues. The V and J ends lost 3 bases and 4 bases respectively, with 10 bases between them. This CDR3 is CASSEERTGNTIYF. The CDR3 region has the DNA TGTGCCAGCAGTGAGGAGCGGACCGGAAACACCATATATTTT.

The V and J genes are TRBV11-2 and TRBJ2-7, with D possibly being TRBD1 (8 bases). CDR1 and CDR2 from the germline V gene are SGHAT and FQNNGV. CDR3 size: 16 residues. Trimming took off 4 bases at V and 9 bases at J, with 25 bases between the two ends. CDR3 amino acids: CASSSLLDRGGLWQYF. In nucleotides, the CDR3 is TGTGCCAGCAGCTCACTTCTCGACAGGGGAGGGTTGTGGCAGTACTTC.

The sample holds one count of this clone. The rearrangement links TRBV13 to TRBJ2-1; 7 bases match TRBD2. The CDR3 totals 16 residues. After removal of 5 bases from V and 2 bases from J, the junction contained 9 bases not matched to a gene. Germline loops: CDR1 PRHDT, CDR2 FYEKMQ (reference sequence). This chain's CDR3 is CASSSNLADPYNEQFF. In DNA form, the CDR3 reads TGTGCCAGCAGCAGTAATCTAGCGGACCCCTACAATGAGCAGTTCTTC.

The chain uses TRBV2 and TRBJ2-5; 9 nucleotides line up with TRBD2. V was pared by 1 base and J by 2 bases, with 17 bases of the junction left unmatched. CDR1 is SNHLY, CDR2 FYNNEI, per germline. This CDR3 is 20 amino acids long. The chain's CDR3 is CASSEGMGSSGGPDQETQYF. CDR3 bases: TGTGCCAGCAGTGAAGGAATGGGGTCCAGCGGGGGGCCGGATCAAGAGACCCAGTACTTC.

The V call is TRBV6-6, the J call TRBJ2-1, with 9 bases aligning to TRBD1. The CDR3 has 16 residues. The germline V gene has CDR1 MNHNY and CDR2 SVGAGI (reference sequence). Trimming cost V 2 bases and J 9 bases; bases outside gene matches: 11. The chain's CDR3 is CASSYPPGQGLSEQFF. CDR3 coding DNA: TGTGCCAGCAGTTACCCACCGGGACAGGGATTGAGTGAGCAGTTCTTC.

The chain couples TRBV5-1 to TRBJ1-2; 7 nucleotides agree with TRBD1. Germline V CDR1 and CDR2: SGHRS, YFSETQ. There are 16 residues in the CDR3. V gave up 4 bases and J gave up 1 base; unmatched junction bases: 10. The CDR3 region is CASSPSGTVFNYGYTF. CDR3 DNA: TGCGCCAGCAGCCCGTCCGGGACAGTGTTTAACTATGGCTACACCTTC.

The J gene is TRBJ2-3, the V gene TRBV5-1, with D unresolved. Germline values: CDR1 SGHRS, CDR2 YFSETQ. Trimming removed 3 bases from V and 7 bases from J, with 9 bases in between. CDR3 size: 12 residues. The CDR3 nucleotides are TGCGCCAGCAGCTCGGGTAGTTATACGCAGTATTTT. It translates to CASSSGSYTQYF.

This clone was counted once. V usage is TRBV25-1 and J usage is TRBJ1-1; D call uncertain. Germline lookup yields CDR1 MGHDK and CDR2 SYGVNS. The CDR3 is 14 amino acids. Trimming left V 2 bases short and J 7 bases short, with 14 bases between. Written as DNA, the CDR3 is TGTGCCAGCAGTGAAATCGGGTCGGCGGGTGAAGCTTTCTTT. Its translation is CASSEIGSAGEAFF.

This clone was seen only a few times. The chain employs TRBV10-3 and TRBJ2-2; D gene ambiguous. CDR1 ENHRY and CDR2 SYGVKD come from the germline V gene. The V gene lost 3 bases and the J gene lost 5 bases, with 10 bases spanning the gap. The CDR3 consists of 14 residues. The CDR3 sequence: CAISERPETGELFF. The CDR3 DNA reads TGTGCCATCAGTGAACGCCCTGAGACCGGGGAGCTGTTTTTT.

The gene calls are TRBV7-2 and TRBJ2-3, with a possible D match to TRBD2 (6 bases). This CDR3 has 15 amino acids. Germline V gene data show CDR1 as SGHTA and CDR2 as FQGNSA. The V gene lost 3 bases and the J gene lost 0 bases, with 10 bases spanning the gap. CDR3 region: CASSLAGGSTDTQYF. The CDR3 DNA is TGTGCCAGCAGCTTGGCCGGGGGAAGCACAGATACGCAGTATTTT. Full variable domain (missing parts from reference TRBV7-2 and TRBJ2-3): GAGVSQSPSNKVTEKGKDVELRCDPISGHTALYWYRQSLGQGLEFLIYFQGNSAPDKSGLPSDRFSAERTGGSVSTLTIQRTQQEDSAVYLCASSLAGGSTDTQYFGPGTRLTVL.

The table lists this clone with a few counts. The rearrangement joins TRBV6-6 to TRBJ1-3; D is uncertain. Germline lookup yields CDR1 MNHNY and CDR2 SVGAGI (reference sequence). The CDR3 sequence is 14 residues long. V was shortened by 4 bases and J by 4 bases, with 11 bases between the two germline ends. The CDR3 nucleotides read TGTGCCAGCAGTTTGGCCACAAAGGGAAACACCATATATTTT. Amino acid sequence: CASSLATKGNTIYF.

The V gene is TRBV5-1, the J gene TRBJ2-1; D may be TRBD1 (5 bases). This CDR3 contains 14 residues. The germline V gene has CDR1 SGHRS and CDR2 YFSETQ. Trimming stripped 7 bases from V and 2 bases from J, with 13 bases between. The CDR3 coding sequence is TGCGCCAGCCAATCACAGGTGGCCTACAATGAGCAGTTCTTC. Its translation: CASQSQVAYNEQFF.

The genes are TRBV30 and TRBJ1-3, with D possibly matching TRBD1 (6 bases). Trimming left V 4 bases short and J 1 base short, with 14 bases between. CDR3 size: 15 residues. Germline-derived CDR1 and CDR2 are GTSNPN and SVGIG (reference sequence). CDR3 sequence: CAWTEGGGSGNTIYF. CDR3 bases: TGTGCCTGGACCGAGGGAGGGGGTTCTGGAAACACCATATATTTT.

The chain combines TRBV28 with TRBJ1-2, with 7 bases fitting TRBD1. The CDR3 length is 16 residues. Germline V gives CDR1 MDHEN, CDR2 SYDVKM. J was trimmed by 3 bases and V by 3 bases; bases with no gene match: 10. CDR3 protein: CASSFQGVAADYGYTF. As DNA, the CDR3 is TGTGCCAGCAGTTTTCAGGGGGTAGCTGCGGACTATGGCTACACCTTC.

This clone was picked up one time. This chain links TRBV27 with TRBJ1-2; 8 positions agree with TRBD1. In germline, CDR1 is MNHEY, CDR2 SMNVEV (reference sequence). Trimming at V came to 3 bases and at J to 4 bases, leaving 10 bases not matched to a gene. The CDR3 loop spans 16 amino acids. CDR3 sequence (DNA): TGTGCCAGCAGTTTCTACCCCCTGACAGGGGCCTATGGCTACACCTTC. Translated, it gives CASSFYPLTGAYGYTF.